These 19 T cell receptor beta chains were sequenced from one sample in a study of neurological immune-mediated disorders. TCRdb re-called the 5' RACE reads through MiXCR, storing one row per CDR3 protein. The table lists roughly 31,000 distinct CDR3 sequences, about 4.5% of them singletons. The sequenced sample was PBMCs. The source of these receptors is a young man in good health.

This clonotype has a handful of counts. The J gene is TRBJ2-1, the V gene TRBV6-2 or TRBV6-3; TRBD2 might be the D (6 bases). From germline, CDR1 is MNHEY and CDR2 SVGEGT. Trimming cost V 2 bases and J 4 bases, with 18 bases left between them. The CDR3 loop spans 17 amino acids. CDR3 amino acids: CASSYEASEGGYNEQFF. CDR3 nucleotides: TGTGCCAGCAGTTACGAGGCTAGCGAGGGTGGGTACAATGAGCAGTTCTTC.

In this sample, this clonotype turned up many times. The chain joins TRBV6-5 to TRBJ1-2; D gene ambiguous. Germline CDR1 is MNHEY and CDR2 is SVGAGI. This CDR3 comprises 13 residues. Trimming removed 8 bases from V and 4 bases from J, with 14 bases in between. The CDR3 loop reads CASGPGRFYGYTF. The CDR3 DNA sequence: TGTGCCAGCGGGCCCGGACGGTTCTATGGCTACACCTTC.

This clonotype was seen at least ten times. The chain is built from TRBV7-2 and TRBJ2-3; maybe TRBD1 (5 bases). With 5 bases removed from V and 3 bases from J, the gap between germline ends came to 12 bases. Germline V gene sequence: CDR1 SGHTA, CDR2 FQGNSA. The CDR3 loop spans 14 amino acids. CDR3: CASSLNRQTDTQYF. CDR3 DNA: TGTGCCAGCAGCCTAAACAGACAGACAGATACGCAGTATTTT. The whole variable domain, remainder taken from reference TRBV7-2 and TRBJ2-3, is GAGVSQSPSNKVTEKGKDVELRCDPISGHTALYWYRQSLGQGLEFLIYFQGNSAPDKSGLPSDRFSAERTGGSVSTLTIQRTQQEDSAVYLCASSLNRQTDTQYFGPGTRLTVL.

The sample holds many counts of this clonotype. The chain employs TRBV25-1 and TRBJ1-2; TRBD1 is a possible D gene (5 bases). V was shortened by 4 bases and J by 5 bases, with 17 bases between the two germline ends. Germline assignment: CDR1 MGHDK and CDR2 SYGVNS. The CDR3 sequence is 15 residues long. CDR3 protein: CASSGAGLWGYGYTF. The CDR3 DNA is TGTGCCAGCAGTGGCGCAGGGCTCTGGGGTTATGGCTACACCTTC.

The table lists this clonotype with many counts. The chain uses TRBV5-1 and TRBJ2-7; D gene uncertain. The CDR3 is 13 amino acids. Germline values: CDR1 SGHRS, CDR2 YFSETQ. Trimming pared 7 bases from V and 5 bases from J, leaving 16 bases between. The CDR3 nucleotides are TGCGCCAGCGCCCTGGTTGGGATCGACGAGCAGTACTTC. It codes for CASALVGIDEQYF.

This clonotype has a count of ten or more. The gene calls are TRBV10-3 and TRBJ1-1, with D unclear. Trimming took 10 bases from V and 3 from J, leaving 21 bases between them. From germline, CDR1 is ENHRY and CDR2 SYGVKD. The CDR3 runs 15 residues. CDR3 sequence (DNA): TGTGCCACGAAAAACCGGCAGCAGGTTGACACTGAAGCTTTCTTT. Protein: CATKNRQQVDTEAFF.

This clonotype was counted at least ten times. The chain has TRBV5-1 and TRBJ2-7, with TRBD1 identical over 9 bases. The ends lost 0 bases at V and 7 bases at J; junction bases unmatched: 5. The CDR3 spans 14 residues. Germline CDR1 SGHRS, CDR2 YFSETQ. In DNA form, the CDR3 reads TGCGCCAGCAGCTTGGAGGGACAGGGATGGGAGCAGTACTTC. The encoded protein is CASSLEGQGWEQYF.

This clonotype was found many times. The rearrangement uses TRBV5-8 and TRBJ1-5; TRBD1 is a possible D gene (6 bases). Germline V gives CDR1 SGHTS, CDR2 YDEGEE. V was clipped by 2 bases and J by 5 bases, with 14 bases between them. The length of the CDR3 is 15 residues. As DNA, the CDR3 is TGTGCCAGCAGCTTAACGACAGGCCCTCATCAGCCCCAGCATTTT. Translating gives CASSLTTGPHQPQHF.

The table lists this clonotype with many counts. This rearrangement joins TRBV24-1 to TRBJ2-1; the match to TRBD1 covers 7 bases. CDR1 and CDR2 (germline): KGHDR, SFDVKD. CDR3 length: 13 amino acids. Trimming took 6 bases from V and 6 from J; bases not matched to a gene: 4. In nucleotides, the CDR3 is TGTGCCACCAGTCCCCCAGGGGGCAATGAGCAGTTCTTC. It codes for CATSPPGGNEQFF.

This clonotype came up many times. The chain combines TRBV6-5 with TRBJ2-3; possibly TRBD2 for D (5 bases). The germline gives CDR1 MNHEY, CDR2 SVGAGI. The CDR3 sequence is 15 residues long. V dropped 2 bases and J dropped 2 bases, with 11 bases sitting between them. The CDR3 nucleotides read TGTGCCAGCAGTTACCGAGGGCAATTCACAGATACGCAGTATTTT. Encoded protein: CASSYRGQFTDTQYF.

There are many counts of this clonotype. V and J are TRBV7-2 and TRBJ2-2, with D perhaps matching TRBD1 or TRBD2 (5 bases each). Germline CDR1 is SGHTA and CDR2 is FQGNSA. V dropped 5 bases and J dropped 6 bases, with 10 bases sitting between them. This CDR3 spans 13 amino acids. CDR3 in DNA: TGTGCCAGCAGCCTATCGGGGCCCGGGGAGCTGTTTTTT. This codes for CASSLSGPGELFF.

This clonotype was counted at least ten times. The V call is TRBV4-1, the J call TRBJ1-2, with 8 bases lining up with TRBD1. The length of the CDR3 is 15 residues. Trimming removed 5 bases from V and 7 bases from J; junction bases left unmatched: 12. CDR1 and CDR2 from the germline V gene are MGHRA and YSYEKL. Here the CDR3 DNA reads TGCGCCAGCAGCACTCGTGACAGGGGAACAGTTGGCTACACCTTC. Translated, it gives CASSTRDRGTVGYTF.

This clonotype was counted at least ten times. The V and J genes are TRBV7-3 and TRBJ1-1; D is unresolved. This CDR3 is 14 amino acids long. The germline gives CDR1 SGHTA, CDR2 FQGTGA. Deletions cut 5 bases from V and 0 bases from J, with 10 bases between. The DNA of the CDR3 is TGTGCCAGCAGCCCCGATGGCATGAACACTGAAGCTTTCTTT. Amino acid sequence: CASSPDGMNTEAFF.

This rearrangement joins TRBV11-2 to TRBJ2-3, with 8 bases that match TRBD2. V shed 7 bases, J shed 9 bases, and the junction held 6 bases outside the gene matches. Germline V gives CDR1 SGHAT, CDR2 FQNNGV. This CDR3 is built from 12 residues. The CDR3 reads CASTPGGETQYF. The CDR3 DNA follows: TGTGCCAGCACCCCCGGGGGGGAAACGCAGTATTTT.

This clonotype was recorded at least ten times. This chain links TRBV12-3 or TRBV12-4 with TRBJ1-2; TRBD1 aligns across 9 bases. V dropped 5 bases and J dropped 6; count of bases not matched to a gene: 19. This CDR3 has 18 residues. In DNA, the CDR3 is TGTGCCAGCAGTCCTTGGGCCGAACAGGGGGCGCAGAACAATGGCTACACCTTC. Amino acids: CASSPWAEQGAQNNGYTF.

This clonotype was picked up many times. The chain links TRBV7-9 to TRBJ2-7; 8 bases align to TRBD1. V trimming: 5 bases; J trimming: 3 bases; junction bases outside the gene matches: 6. The germline CDR1 and CDR2 sequences are SEHNR and FQNEAQ (reference sequence). CDR3 length: 14 amino acids. The CDR3 region has the DNA TGTGCCAGCAGCACGGGACAGGCGCACTACGAGCAGTACTTC. Protein product: CASSTGQAHYEQYF.

The J gene is TRBJ1-5, the V gene TRBV20-1; TRBD1 matches at 10 bases. Germline CDR1 DFQATT, CDR2 SNEGSKA (reference sequence). The CDR3 runs 14 residues. V shed 1 base, J shed 9 bases, and the junction held 6 bases outside the gene matches. Here the CDR3 DNA reads TGCAGTGCTAGAGTGACAGGGGGCGTAGGGCCCCAGCATTTT. This encodes CSARVTGGVGPQHF.

The chain uses TRBV6-5 and TRBJ2-7; a weak D match, TRBD1 (6 bases). Trimming cost V 5 bases and J 5 bases, with 13 bases left between them. CDR1 MNHEY and CDR2 SVGAGI come from the germline V gene. This CDR3 is 13 amino acids long. The CDR3 coding sequence is TGTGCCAGCAGTCTACAGGGTATCAACGAGCAGTACTTC. It yields the protein CASSLQGINEQYF.

This clonotype was found many times. This chain joins TRBV27 and TRBJ1-1, with D hard to call. The germline V and J ends were trimmed by 4 bases and 7 bases, with 10 bases remaining between them. The CDR3 has 12 amino acids. Germline CDR1 is MNHEY and CDR2 is SMNVEV (reference sequence). CDR3 DNA: TGTGCCAGCAGTTCTGGCGTCTATGAAGCTTTCTTT. It specifies CASSSGVYEAFF.